This TCR beta chain was captured by sequencing in a study of healthy donors' naive CD4 and CD8 T cells. This CDR3 has 15 residues. The V gene lost 4 bases and the J gene lost 6 bases, with 18 bases spanning the gap. Germline loops: CDR1 MNHEY, CDR2 SMNVEV (reference sequence). Each TCR library used 450 to 600 ng of total RNA and a linear amplification protocol. In TCRdb, the reads were re-called with MiXCR into one record per CDR3 protein. The sample has about 200,000 distinct CDR3 sequences, around three quarters seen once; the top ten hold approximately 2.5%. This chain links TRBV27 with TRBJ1-2, with unresolved D. This TCR came from a pool of human donors in good health; the sample pools cells from several healthy donors. The material sequenced was naive CD4+ and CD8+ T cells sorted from blood, pooled from several donors. CDR3 sequence reads: CASSYSVDGVNGYTF. The CDR3 coding sequence is TGTGCCAGCAGTTACTCGGTCGATGGGGTGAATGGCTACACCTTC.